A selection of T cell receptor beta chains follows, all from one sample in a study of blood T cell repertoires in COVID-19. Produced via immunoSEQ multiplex PCR; TCRdb's table is partial and in-frame only. The sample has tens of thousands of clones; approximately 71% are singletons. Sequencing was carried out using peripheral blood. The receptors stem from a man in his 70s with COVID-19, enrolled during active disease. Each CDR3 is given without its conserved first and last residue.

>TRBV4-1|TRBJ1-6
ASSQDPSSYNSPLH
>TRBV28|TRBJ2-3
ASSPRTSGRGYTDTQY
>TRBV5-5|TRBJ2-7
ASSPFTSNYEQY
>TRBV25-1|TRBJ2-7
ASSTRWGGNEQY
>TRBV6-6|TRBJ2-7
ASSYSSGKY
>TRBV7-2|TRBJ1-1
ASSRNRGGPEAF
>TRBV4-1|TRBJ2-7
ASSQEGGLSEQY
>TRBV28|TRBJ1-4
AGGGFGEKLF
>TRBV6-5|TRBJ2-7
ASKGPGAVEQY
>TRBV7-9|TRBJ1-2
ASSLDRGRYGYT
>TRBV12-5|TRBJ1-1
ASGLQGAAF
>TRBV27|TRBJ2-3
ASRRLAGNTDTQY
>TRBV13|TRBJ2-2
ASSLRGTGELF
>TRBV2|TRBJ2-7
ASSYSGTSGRLEQY
>TRBV4-1|TRBJ1-1
ASSQDLGSGEAF
>TRBV5-4|TRBJ1-1
ASSRGQGMNTEAF
>TRBV28|TRBJ1-1
ASSLGATGAF
>TRBV20-1|TRBJ2-7
SAYTDEQY
>TRBV25-1|TRBJ2-3
ASSGAGLTLSTDTQY
>TRBV11-3|TRBJ2-7
ASSPSGRAYEQY
>TRBV27|TRBJ2-7
ASSPSGRGAYEQY
>TRBV5-4|TRBJ2-2
ASSSPTSGNTGELF
>TRBV9|TRBJ1-5
ASSVGGQGEQPQH
>TRBV6-5|TRBJ1-4
ASSRTGTGQEKLF
>TRBV27|TRBJ2-1
ASSLSSWGGRAPTNEQF
>TRBV7-2|TRBJ2-7
ASSLAARRAGEQY
>TRBV29-1|TRBJ1-1
SVWGQLNTEAF
>TRBV19|TRBJ1-6
ASRGSVYNSPLH
>TRBV10-3|TRBJ1-5
AIRNVDGQPQH
>TRBV28|TRBJ1-2
ASSLLGRVNYGYT
>TRBV7-3|TRBJ2-5
ASSPGQAETQY
>TRBV7-8|TRBJ2-7
ASSLGGHEQY
>TRBV28|TRBJ1-5
ASRTGFFGNQPQH
>TRBV9|TRBJ2-2
ASSVQGTYTGELF
>TRBV11-3|TRBJ2-1
ASSSSGDEQF
>TRBV29-1|TRBJ2-2
SASAGGANTGELF
>TRBV5-1|TRBJ2-7
ASSSQEVSSYEQY
>TRBV4-3|TRBJ2-3
ASSLTFPGTDTQY
>TRBV5-1|TRBJ2-3
ASSTGGTSSGDTQY
>TRBV27|TRBJ1-6
ASSLGPVNSPLH
>TRBV9|TRBJ1-1
ASSEKTGNTEAF
>TRBV5-1|TRBJ2-7
ASSPGEVYEQY
>TRBV5-1|TRBJ2-1
ASSLDMSSYNEQF
>TRBV3-1/TRBV3-2|TRBJ2-7
ASSQRGSYEQY
>TRBV18|TRBJ1-1
ASSPSTGRNTEAF
>TRBV30|TRBJ1-1
AWSVGRDREAF
>TRBV18|TRBJ1-5
ASSQPGTGNQPQH
>TRBV28|TRBJ1-2
ASRETGDGVGYT
>TRBV6-2/TRBV6-3|TRBJ2-7
ASSLLQGDEQY
>TRBV3-1/TRBV3-2|TRBJ2-7
ASSQDRTAEQY